The rows below give T cell receptor beta chains drawn from one sample of a study of vaccination effects on CD4 cells after COVID-19. TCRdb keeps only in-frame clones here, not all; method: immunoSEQ multiplex PCR. This table has 27,000 or so clones, 80% to 90% appearing once. Their target antigens are unknown. Sample: CD4+ T cells from PBMCs cultured with HCoV-NL63 spike peptides, taken after COVID-19 vaccination. Receptor source: a human donor who received a COVID-19 vaccine. Some clones in this sample may be carry-over from other donors' samples. The CDR3 runs from the conserved cysteine through the conserved F or W. Fields, in order: V gene, D gene, clone size, J gene, CDR3 protein, CDR3 DNA. A D gene is named only where the DNA matches it firmly. Clone size appears in some rows only: once, few, many, or a class for an expanded clone.

>TRBV3-1/TRBV3-2|TRBD2|NA|TRBJ2-3
CASSSGTSGGDTQYF
TGTGCCAGCAGCTCCGGGACTAGCGGGGGAGATACGCAGTATTTT
>TRBV3-1/TRBV3-2|NA|NA|TRBJ1-1
CASSQGGRNTEAFF
TGTGCCAGCAGCCAGGGAGGGAGGAACACTGAAGCTTTCTTT
>TRBV12-3/TRBV12-4|TRBD1|NA|TRBJ1-4
CASSFTGGKLFF
TGTGCCAGCAGTTTTACAGGGGGAAAACTGTTTTTT
>TRBV15|NA|NA|TRBJ1-6
CATSRKGGNSPLHF
TGTGCCACCAGCCGCAAGGGGGGGAATTCACCCCTCCACTTT
>TRBV7-8|TRBD1|NA|TRBJ2-2
CASSDAWTGTTGELFF
TGTGCCAGCAGCGACGCCTGGACAGGGACCACCGGGGAGCTGTTTTTT
>TRBV18|TRBD1|once|TRBJ2-6
CASSTRQGKVGANVLTF
TGTGCCAGCTCAACTCGACAGGGAAAAGTAGGGGCCAACGTCCTGACTTTC
>TRBV29-1|NA|NA|TRBJ2-5
CSVEGTVKETQYF
TGCAGCGTTGAAGGGACAGTAAAAGAGACCCAGTACTTC
>TRBV19|NA|once|TRBJ2-4
CASSIRQGLAKNIQYF
TGTGCCAGTAGTATCCGACAAGGACTAGCCAAAAACATTCAGTACTTC
>TRBV5-1|NA|NA|TRBJ1-1
CASSRDRGDAEAFF
TGCGCCAGCAGCCGCGACCGGGGGGACGCTGAAGCTTTCTTT
>TRBV30|NA|NA|TRBJ1-6
CAWAGTRTNSLNSPLHF
TGTGCCTGGGCCGGGACACGGACTAATTCTCTTAATTCACCCCTCCACTTT
>TRBV5-8|TRBD1|NA|TRBJ2-3
CASSLLPGQGTDTQYF
TGTGCCAGCAGCTTACTCCCGGGACAGGGCACAGATACGCAGTATTTT
>TRBV11-2|NA|few|TRBJ1-4
CASRVLANEKLFF
TGTGCCTCCCGGGTTCTGGCTAATGAAAAACTGTTTTTT
>TRBV13|NA|NA|TRBJ1-1
CASSRGGKLNTEAFF
TGTGCCAGCAGCAGGGGGGGGAAATTGAACACTGAAGCTTTCTTT
>TRBV7-2|NA|NA|TRBJ2-2
CASSPGLRPGELFF
TGTGCCAGCAGCCCAGGGTTGAGGCCCGGGGAGCTGTTTTTT
>TRBV12-3/TRBV12-4|NA|NA|TRBJ1-6
CASSFNNSPLHF
TGTGCCAGCAGTTTTAACAATTCACCCCTCCACTTT
>TRBV19|TRBD1|NA|TRBJ2-3
CAASGQGADTQYF
TGTGCCGCCTCCGGACAGGGCGCAGATACGCAGTATTTT
>TRBV28|TRBD1|NA|TRBJ1-5
CASSPGQIINQPQHF
TGTGCCAGCAGCCCGGGACAGATTATCAATCAGCCCCAGCATTTT
>TRBV4-3|NA|NA|TRBJ2-4
CASSQVPRRSGKNIQYF
TGCGCCAGCAGCCAAGTCCCCAGGAGGAGCGGAAAAAACATTCAGTACTTC
>TRBV15|NA|once|TRBJ1-4
CATSRGREAANEKLFF
TGTGCCACCAGCAGAGGTCGGGAAGCTGCTAATGAAAAACTGTTTTTT
>TRBV4-1|NA|few|TRBJ1-5
CASSLTGGFRDTQPQHF
TGCGCCAGCAGTCTAACGGGGGGGTTTCGGGACACTCAGCCCCAGCATTTT
>TRBV9|NA|NA|TRBJ2-5
CASSVGPTETQYF
TGTGCCAGCAGCGTAGGCCCCACGGAGACCCAGTACTTC
>TRBV25-1|TRBD2|NA|TRBJ2-1
CASSESGGSYNEQFF
TGTGCCAGCAGTGAAAGCGGGGGCTCCTACAATGAGCAGTTCTTC